The 12 T cell receptor beta chains reported below all come from one sample, sequenced in a study of OX40 agonist ivuxolimab in advanced cancers. Sequencing used immunoSEQ multiplex PCR; TCRdb keeps in-frame clones, though not all of them. Of 55,000 to 70,000 clones listed, 80% to 85% are singletons. The specimen comprised CD4+ or CD8+ T cells sorted from blood, sampled in a trial of the OX40 agonist ivuxolimab. The receptors stem from an adult with an advanced solid tumor such as melanoma, head and neck, liver or kidney cancer.

Regarding this clone: Different DNA sequences within this sample yield the same CDR3. V and J are TRBV4-1 and TRBJ2-7; 11 bases match TRBD2. The germline gives CDR1 MGHRA, CDR2 YSYEKL. The CDR3 sequence is 16 residues long. V trimming: 2 bases; J trimming: 0 bases; junction bases outside the gene matches: 3. Here the CDR3 reads CASSQLTSGSSYEQYF. DNA of the CDR3: TGCGCCAGCAGCCAACTCACTAGCGGGAGCTCCTACGAGCAGTACTTC.

The V and J genes are TRBV6-5 and TRBJ1-5, with TRBD1 matching over 8 bases. The CDR3 totals 14 residues. Per the germline V gene, CDR1 is MNHEY and CDR2 is SVGAGI. V shed 8 bases, J shed 3 bases, and the junction held 6 bases outside the gene matches. DNA for the CDR3: TGTGCCAGCGGGACAGGCGGTTACAATCAGCCCCAGCATTTT. It translates to CASGTGGYNQPQHF.

The chain couples TRBV7-3 to TRBJ1-2; possibly TRBD1 for D (5 bases). The CDR3 is made up of 14 amino acids. Between the trimmed V and J ends, which lost 5 bases and 8 bases, there was a span of 18 bases. Germline V gene sequence: CDR1 SGHTA, CDR2 FQGTGA. In DNA, the CDR3 is TGTGCCAGCAGCCCAGGGACGTGGACGAGAGGCTACACCTTC. This gives the protein CASSPGTWTRGYTF.

The V call is TRBV19, the J call TRBJ1-5; D possibly corresponds to TRBD1 (5 bases). Germline CDR1 LNHDA, CDR2 SQIVND (reference sequence). Trimming removed 0 bases at V and 6 bases at J, with 12 bases between. The CDR3 sequence is 15 residues long. The chain's CDR3 is CASSIDVGPAQPQHF. The CDR3 DNA reads TGTGCCAGTAGTATAGATGTGGGGCCGGCTCAGCCCCAGCATTTT.

This chain uses TRBV28 with TRBJ1-6; the D is unclear. The CDR3 extends over 13 amino acids. Germline values: CDR1 MDHEN, CDR2 SYDVKM. The ends were cut back, 10 bases at V and 7 bases at J, with 14 bases in the middle. The CDR3 is CANQPGNNSPLHF. DNA of the CDR3: TGTGCCAACCAGCCCGGGAACAATTCACCCCTCCACTTT. Using reference TRBV28 and TRBJ1-6 for the parts outside the CDR3, the full variable domain is DVKVTQSSRYLVKRTGEKVFLECVQDMDHENMFWYRQDPGLGLRLIYFSYDVKMKEKGDIPEGYSVSREKKERFSLILESASTNQTSMYLCANQPGNNSPLHFGNGTRLTVT.

The genes are TRBV28 and TRBJ2-7; D call uncertain. The CDR3 length is 14 residues. Trimming left V 6 bases short and J 2 bases short, with 14 bases between. Germline assignment: CDR1 MDHEN and CDR2 SYDVKM. CDR3 in amino acids: CASRVPQAPYEQYF. Written as DNA, the CDR3 is TGTGCCAGCAGGGTGCCCCAGGCCCCCTACGAGCAGTACTTC.

The V gene is TRBV29-1, the J gene TRBJ2-7, with TRBD2 matching over 8 bases. Germline CDR1 reads SQVTM; CDR2 reads ANQGSEA. The CDR3 is 15 amino acids. Unmatched junction bases numbered 8, after V lost 0 bases and J lost 4 bases. CDR3 nucleotide sequence: TGCAGCGTTGAAGATGTGGCTAGCGGGTTGTACGAGCAGTACTTC. Translation: CSVEDVASGLYEQYF.

This sequence joins TRBV9 and TRBJ2-1; TRBD1 matches at 9 bases. Trimming at V came to 2 bases and at J to 9 bases, leaving 6 bases not matched to a gene. The germline CDR1 and CDR2 sequences are SGDLS and YYNGEE. The CDR3 extends over 14 amino acids. CDR3 sequence: CASSVRTGAGEQFF. The CDR3 DNA reads TGTGCCAGCAGCGTCCGGACAGGGGCTGGTGAGCAGTTCTTC.

The chain joins TRBV4-1 to TRBJ2-5; no clear D gene. Looked up from germline, CDR1 is MGHRA and CDR2 is YSYEKL. Between the trimmed V and J ends, which lost 5 bases and 11 bases, there was a span of 18 bases. The CDR3 is 13 amino acids. The CDR3 spells CASSAVPGGEQYF. DNA for the CDR3: TGCGCCAGCAGCGCAGTACCGGGTGGTGAGCAGTACTTC.

This clone was seen only once. This chain uses TRBV11-3 with TRBJ2-7; no firm D call. Trimming shortened V by 0 bases and J by 4 bases, and 13 bases separated the two germline ends. The CDR3 is 15 residues long. Germline V gives CDR1 SGHNT, CDR2 YENEEA. As DNA, the CDR3 is TGTGCCAGCAGCTTAGATTCCCCCCGGTGGTACGAGCAGTACTTC. Translated: CASSLDSPRWYEQYF.

This clone showed up just a few times. The chain couples TRBV7-9 to TRBJ1-4; D possibly corresponds to TRBD1 (5 bases). CDR3 length: 15 residues. Germline CDR1 reads SEHNR; CDR2 reads FQNEAQ (reference sequence). V lost 4 bases, J lost 7 bases, and 16 bases lay in between. Written as DNA, the CDR3 is TGTGCCAGCAGCTCCAGCGGGGGGAGGAGTGAAAAACTGTTTTTT. Translated, it gives CASSSSGGRSEKLFF.

Remarks on this clone: At the DNA level, this CDR3 is encoded by other sequences in the same sample as well. The V gene is TRBV28, the J gene TRBJ2-7; D is unclear. Germline V CDR1 and CDR2: MDHEN, SYDVKM. Between the trimmed V and J ends, which lost 5 bases and 4 bases, there was a span of 18 bases. There are 15 residues in the CDR3. The CDR3 DNA reads as TGTGCCAGCAGTCCCCTCCGTACGGCTGTGTACGAGCAGTACTTC. This translates into CASSPLRTAVYEQYF.